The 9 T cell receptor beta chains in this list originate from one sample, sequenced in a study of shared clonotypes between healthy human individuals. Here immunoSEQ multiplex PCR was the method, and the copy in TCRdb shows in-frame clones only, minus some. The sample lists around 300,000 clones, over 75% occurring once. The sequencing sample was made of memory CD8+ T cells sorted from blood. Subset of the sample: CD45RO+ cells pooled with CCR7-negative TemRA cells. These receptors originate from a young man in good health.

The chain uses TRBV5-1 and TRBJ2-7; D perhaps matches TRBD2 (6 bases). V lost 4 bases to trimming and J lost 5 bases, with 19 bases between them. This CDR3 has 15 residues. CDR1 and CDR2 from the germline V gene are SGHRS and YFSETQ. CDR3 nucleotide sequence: TGCGCCAGCAGCGCTGGGACTCCCGGAGGCCACGAGCAGTACTTC. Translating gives CASSAGTPGGHEQYF.

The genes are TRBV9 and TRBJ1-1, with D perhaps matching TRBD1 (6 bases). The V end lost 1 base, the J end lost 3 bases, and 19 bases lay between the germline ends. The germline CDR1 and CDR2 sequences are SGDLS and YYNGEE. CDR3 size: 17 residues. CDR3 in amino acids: CASSVLNREGVDTEAFF. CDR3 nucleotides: TGTGCCAGCAGCGTACTTAACAGGGAAGGGGTGGACACTGAAGCTTTCTTT.

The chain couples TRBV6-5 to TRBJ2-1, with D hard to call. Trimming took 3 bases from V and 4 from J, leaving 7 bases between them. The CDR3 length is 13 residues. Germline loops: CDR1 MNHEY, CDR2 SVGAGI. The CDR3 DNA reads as TGTGCCAGCAGTTATAACCAATACAATGAGCAGTTCTTC. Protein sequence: CASSYNQYNEQFF.

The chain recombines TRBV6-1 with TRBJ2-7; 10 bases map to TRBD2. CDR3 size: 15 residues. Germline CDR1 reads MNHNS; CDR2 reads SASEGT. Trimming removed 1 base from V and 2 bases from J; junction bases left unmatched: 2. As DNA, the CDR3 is TGTGCCAGCAGTGAAGAGCGGGGGGGCCCCTACGAGCAGTACTTC. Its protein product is CASSEERGGPYEQYF.

The CDR3 region has the DNA TGTGCCAGCAGCTTAGCGGGAGGTCAGGCTGAGCAGTTCTTC. This sequence encodes CASSLAGGQAEQFF. This chain uses TRBV7-9 with TRBJ2-1, with a tentative D call TRBD2 (6 bases). V lost 0 bases and J lost 9, with 12 bases in between. Germline CDR1 SEHNR, CDR2 FQNEAQ (reference sequence). The CDR3 is 14 amino acids.

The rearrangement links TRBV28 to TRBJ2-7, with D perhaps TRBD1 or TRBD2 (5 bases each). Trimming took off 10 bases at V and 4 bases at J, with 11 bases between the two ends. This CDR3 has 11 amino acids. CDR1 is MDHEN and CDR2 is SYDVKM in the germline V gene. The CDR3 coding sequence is TGTGCCACCCGGTGGGGGTACGAGCAGTACTTC. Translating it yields CATRWGYEQYF.

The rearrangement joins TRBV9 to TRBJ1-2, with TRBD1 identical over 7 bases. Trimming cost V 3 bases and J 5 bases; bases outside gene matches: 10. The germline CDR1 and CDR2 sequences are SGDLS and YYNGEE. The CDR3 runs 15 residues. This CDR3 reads CASSATGTEIYGYTF. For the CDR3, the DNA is TGTGCCAGCAGCGCGACCGGGACAGAGATTTATGGCTACACCTTC.

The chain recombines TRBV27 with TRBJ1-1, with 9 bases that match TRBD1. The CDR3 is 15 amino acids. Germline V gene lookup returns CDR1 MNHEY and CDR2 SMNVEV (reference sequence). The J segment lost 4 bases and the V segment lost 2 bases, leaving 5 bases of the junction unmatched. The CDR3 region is CASSLTGQGFTEAFF. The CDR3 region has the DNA TGTGCCAGCAGTTTAACTGGACAGGGGTTCACTGAAGCTTTCTTT.

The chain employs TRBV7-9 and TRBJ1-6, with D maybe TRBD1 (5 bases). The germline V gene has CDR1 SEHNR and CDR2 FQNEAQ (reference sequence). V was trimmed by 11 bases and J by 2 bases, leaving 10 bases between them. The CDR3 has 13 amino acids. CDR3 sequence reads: CAARETYNSPLHF. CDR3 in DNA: TGTGCCGCCAGGGAGACCTATAATTCACCCCTCCACTTT.